This T cell receptor beta chain was obtained from a study of blood T cell repertoires in COVID-19. Study overall: Specimens from acute and convalescent COVID-19 originated in the United States, Italy and Spain. T cells, B-cell-depleted T cells, or PBMCs supplied cDNA or gDNA.

There are 13 residues in the CDR3. Germline CDR1 reads ENHRY; CDR2 reads SYGVKD. Between the trimmed V and J ends, which lost 6 bases and 7 bases, there was a span of 15 bases. TCRdb's copy holds only in-frame clones and misses some; the assay was immunoSEQ multiplex PCR. This table holds hundreds of thousands of clones, about 90% found once. This clonotype was sampled from a woman between 18 and 29 years old who had recovered from COVID-19. The sequenced sample consisted of peripheral blood. This chain connects TRBV10-3 to TRBJ2-5; the D gene is possibly TRBD2 (6 bases). CDR3 sequence (DNA): TGTGCCATCAGGCCCTATAGCGGCGGGACCCAGTACTTC. This gives the protein CAIRPYSGGTQYF.